Listed below are T cell receptor beta chains from one sample, sequenced in a study of identical twins. Using its own MiXCR run on the 5' RACE reads, TCRdb lists one record per CDR3 protein. The sample shows some 1,600,000 distinct CDR3 sequences, less than 40% of them seen only once. The sequencing input was cord blood. The receptors shown here come from a newborn girl in good health. The CDR3 runs from the conserved cysteine through the conserved F or W. The order of the fields is D gene, clone size, V gene, J gene, CDR3 DNA, CDR3 protein. The D gene is left open where the match is weak. Clone size, where shown, is once, few, many, or a class for clones that have expanded.

D gene: TRBD2
clone size: .
V gene: TRBV5-1
J gene: TRBJ2-5
CDR3 DNA: TGCGCCAGCAGCGTAGCTAGCGGGGGAGGGCCCCAGTACTTC
CDR3 protein: CASSVASGGGPQYF

D gene: TRBD2
clone size: .
V gene: TRBV2
J gene: TRBJ2-5
CDR3 DNA: TGTGCCAGCAGTGGGACTAGCGACCCTCAAGAGACCCAGTACTTC
CDR3 protein: CASSGTSDPQETQYF

D gene: .
clone size: .
V gene: TRBV4-1
J gene: TRBJ2-1
CDR3 DNA: TGCGCCAGCAGCCAAGAAGAGCCGGGCGAGCAGTTCTTC
CDR3 protein: CASSQEEPGEQFF

D gene: .
clone size: once
V gene: TRBV12-3/TRBV12-4
J gene: TRBJ1-2
CDR3 DNA: TGTGCCAGCAGTTTGCATGGGCGAGGAGGCTACACCTTC
CDR3 protein: CASSLHGRGGYTF

D gene: .
clone size: .
V gene: TRBV5-1
J gene: TRBJ1-6
CDR3 DNA: TGCGCCAGCAGCTTGGAGCGTCTCTCCTATAATTCACCCCTCCACTTT
CDR3 protein: CASSLERLSYNSPLHF

D gene: TRBD2
clone size: few
V gene: TRBV29-1
J gene: TRBJ2-5
CDR3 DNA: TGCAGCGTTTCCGGACTAGCGGGCCAAGAGACCCAGTACTTC
CDR3 protein: CSVSGLAGQETQYF

D gene: TRBD2
clone size: few
V gene: TRBV20-1
J gene: TRBJ2-1
CDR3 DNA: TGCAGTGCGGCGGCTAGCGGTTACAATGAGCAGTTCTTC
CDR3 protein: CSAAASGYNEQFF

D gene: TRBD1
clone size: few
V gene: TRBV28
J gene: TRBJ1-2
CDR3 DNA: TGTGCCAGCAGTTTAAAGGACAGGGGGGGGTATGGCTACACCTTC
CDR3 protein: CASSLKDRGGYGYTF

D gene: .
clone size: few
V gene: TRBV29-1
J gene: TRBJ2-1
CDR3 DNA: TGCAGCGTTAGCCCCCGGTTCCAAGAGGCCTATGAGCAGTTCTTC
CDR3 protein: CSVSPRFQEAYEQFF

D gene: .
clone size: few
V gene: TRBV24-1
J gene: TRBJ2-1
CDR3 DNA: TGTGCCACCAGTGATTTGCGGGAGTCCTACAATGAGCAGTTCTTC
CDR3 protein: CATSDLRESYNEQFF

D gene: .
clone size: few
V gene: TRBV20-1
J gene: TRBJ2-7
CDR3 DNA: TGCAGTGCTTTGGGAGCCCCACCCTACGAGCAGTACTTC
CDR3 protein: CSALGAPPYEQYF

D gene: TRBD1
clone size: .
V gene: TRBV27
J gene: TRBJ2-2
CDR3 DNA: TGTGCCAGCAGTTTCCCCGGACAGGGCACCGGGGAGCTGTTTTTT
CDR3 protein: CASSFPGQGTGELFF

D gene: TRBD1
clone size: .
V gene: TRBV10-2
J gene: TRBJ1-5
CDR3 DNA: TGCGCCAGCAGTGCCGGGACAGGGGGCCAGCAGCCTCAGCATTTT
CDR3 protein: CASSAGTGGQQPQHF

D gene: TRBD2
clone size: .
V gene: TRBV2
J gene: TRBJ2-2
CDR3 DNA: TGTGCCAGCAGTATGACTAGCGGGAACACCGGGGAGCTGTTTTTT
CDR3 protein: CASSMTSGNTGELFF

D gene: TRBD1
clone size: .
V gene: TRBV6-1
J gene: TRBJ2-3
CDR3 DNA: TGTGCCAGCAGTGGGCGACAGGGGGTTGGCACAGATACGCAGTATTTT
CDR3 protein: CASSGRQGVGTDTQYF

D gene: TRBD1
clone size: .
V gene: TRBV12-3/TRBV12-4
J gene: TRBJ1-1
CDR3 DNA: TGTGCCAGCAGTTGGGGACAGAAGGGCATGAACACTGAAGCTTTCTTT
CDR3 protein: CASSWGQKGMNTEAFF

D gene: .
clone size: many
V gene: TRBV29-1
J gene: TRBJ2-1
CDR3 DNA: TGCAGCGTTGAATGGTGGACCAATTACAATGAGCAGTTCTTC
CDR3 protein: CSVEWWTNYNEQFF

D gene: .
clone size: few
V gene: TRBV3-1
J gene: TRBJ2-7
CDR3 DNA: TGTGCCAGCAGCCAAATTCACTCCTACGAGCAGTACTTC
CDR3 protein: CASSQIHSYEQYF

D gene: .
clone size: few
V gene: TRBV6-5
J gene: TRBJ2-2
CDR3 DNA: TGTGCCAGCAGTTCTCAGGGAGTCGGGGAGCTGTTTTTT
CDR3 protein: CASSSQGVGELFF